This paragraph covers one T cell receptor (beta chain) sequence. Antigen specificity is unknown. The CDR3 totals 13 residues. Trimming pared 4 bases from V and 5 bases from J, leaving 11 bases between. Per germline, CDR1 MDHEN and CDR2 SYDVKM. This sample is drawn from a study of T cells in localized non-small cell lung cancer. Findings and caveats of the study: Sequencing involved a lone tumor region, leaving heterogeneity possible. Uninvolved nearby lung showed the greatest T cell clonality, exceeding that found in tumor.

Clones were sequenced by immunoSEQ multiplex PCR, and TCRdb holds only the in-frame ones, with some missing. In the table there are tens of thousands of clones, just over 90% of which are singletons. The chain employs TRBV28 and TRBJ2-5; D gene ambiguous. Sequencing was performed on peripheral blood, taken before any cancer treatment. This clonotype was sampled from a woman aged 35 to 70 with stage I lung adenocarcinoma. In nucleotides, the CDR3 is TGTGCCAGCAGTTCCTTTTCTAGGGAGACCCAGTACTTC. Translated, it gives CASSSFSRETQYF.